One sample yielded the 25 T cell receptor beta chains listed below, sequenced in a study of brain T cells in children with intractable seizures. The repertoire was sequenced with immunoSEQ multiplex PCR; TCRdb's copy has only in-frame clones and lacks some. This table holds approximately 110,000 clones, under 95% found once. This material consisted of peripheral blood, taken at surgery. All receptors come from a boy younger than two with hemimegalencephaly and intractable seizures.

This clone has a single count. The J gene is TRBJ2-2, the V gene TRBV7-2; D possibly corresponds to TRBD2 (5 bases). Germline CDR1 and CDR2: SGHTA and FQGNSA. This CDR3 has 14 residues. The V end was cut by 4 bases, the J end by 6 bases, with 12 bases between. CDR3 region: CASSSRGLPGELFF. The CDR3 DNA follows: TGTGCCAGCAGCTCCCGGGGTCTTCCCGGGGAGCTGTTTTTT.

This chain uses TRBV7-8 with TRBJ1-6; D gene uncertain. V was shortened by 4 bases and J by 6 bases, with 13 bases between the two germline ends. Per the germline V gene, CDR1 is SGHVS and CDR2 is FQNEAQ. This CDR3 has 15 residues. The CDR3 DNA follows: TGTGCCAGCAGCTCGCTGGGGAGGATTAATTCACCCCTCCACTTT. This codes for CASSSLGRINSPLHF.

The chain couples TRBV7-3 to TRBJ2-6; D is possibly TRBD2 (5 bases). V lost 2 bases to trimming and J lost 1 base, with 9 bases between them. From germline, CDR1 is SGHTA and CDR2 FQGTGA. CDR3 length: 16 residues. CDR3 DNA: TGTGCCAGCAGCTTAGGACTGCCATCTGGGGCCAACGTCCTGACTTTC. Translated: CASSLGLPSGANVLTF.

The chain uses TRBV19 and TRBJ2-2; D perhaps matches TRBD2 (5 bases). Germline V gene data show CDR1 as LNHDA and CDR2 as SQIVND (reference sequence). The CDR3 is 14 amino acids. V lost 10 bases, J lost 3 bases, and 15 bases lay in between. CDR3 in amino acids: CATLSTADTGELFF. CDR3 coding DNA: TGTGCCACACTGTCTACAGCGGACACCGGGGAGCTGTTTTTT.

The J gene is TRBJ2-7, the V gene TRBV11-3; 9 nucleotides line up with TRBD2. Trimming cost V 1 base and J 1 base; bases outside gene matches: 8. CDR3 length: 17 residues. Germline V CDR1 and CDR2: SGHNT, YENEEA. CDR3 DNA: TGTGCCAGCAGCTTAGTAATAGCGGGAGACTCTTCCTACGAGCAGTACTTC. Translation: CASSLVIAGDSSYEQYF.

The DNA of the CDR3 is TGTGCCAGCAGTCCGATGATTCAAGAGACCCAGTACTTC. Amino acid sequence: CASSPMIQETQYF. The V gene is TRBV14, the J gene TRBJ2-5, with D unresolved. Germline CDR1 and CDR2: SGHDN and FVKESK. The CDR3 runs 13 residues. Trimming removed 6 bases at V and 2 bases at J, with 10 bases between.

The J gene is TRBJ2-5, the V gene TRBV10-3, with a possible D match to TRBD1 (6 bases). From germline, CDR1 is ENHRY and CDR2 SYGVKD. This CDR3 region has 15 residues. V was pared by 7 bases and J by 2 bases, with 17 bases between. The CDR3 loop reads CAIKDPDRLQETQYF. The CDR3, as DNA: TGTGCCATCAAAGATCCCGACAGGTTACAAGAGACCCAGTACTTC.

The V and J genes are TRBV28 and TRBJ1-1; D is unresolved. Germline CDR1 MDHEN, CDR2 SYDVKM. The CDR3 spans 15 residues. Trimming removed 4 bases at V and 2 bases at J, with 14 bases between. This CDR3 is CASSYPGRENTEAFF. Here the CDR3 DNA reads TGTGCCAGCAGTTACCCCGGGAGGGAAAACACTGAAGCTTTCTTT.

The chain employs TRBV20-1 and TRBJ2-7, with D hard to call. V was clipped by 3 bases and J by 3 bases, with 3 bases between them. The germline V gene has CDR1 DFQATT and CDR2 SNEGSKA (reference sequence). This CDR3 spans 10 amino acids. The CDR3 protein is CSASHYEQYF. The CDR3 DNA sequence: TGCAGTGCTAGCCACTACGAGCAGTACTTC.

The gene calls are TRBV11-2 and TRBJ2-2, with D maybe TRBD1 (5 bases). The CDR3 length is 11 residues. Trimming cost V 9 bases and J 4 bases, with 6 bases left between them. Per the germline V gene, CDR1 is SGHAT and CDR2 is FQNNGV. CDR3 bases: TGTGCCAGTAGGGGCACCGGGGAGCTGTTTTTT. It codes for CASRGTGELFF. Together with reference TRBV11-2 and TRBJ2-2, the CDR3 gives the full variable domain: EAGVAQSPRYKIIEKRQSVAFWCNPISGHATLYWYQQILGQGPKLLIQFQNNGVVDDSQLPKDRFSAERLKGVDSTLKIQPAKLEDSAVYLCASRGTGELFFGEGSRLTVL.

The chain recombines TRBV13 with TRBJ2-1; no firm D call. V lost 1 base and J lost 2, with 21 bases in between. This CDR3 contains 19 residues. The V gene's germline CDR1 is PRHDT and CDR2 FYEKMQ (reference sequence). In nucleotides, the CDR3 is TGTGCCAGCAGCTTAGTTTTTGAACCCTCGCGGAACCCCTACAATGAGCAGTTCTTC. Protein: CASSLVFEPSRNPYNEQFF.

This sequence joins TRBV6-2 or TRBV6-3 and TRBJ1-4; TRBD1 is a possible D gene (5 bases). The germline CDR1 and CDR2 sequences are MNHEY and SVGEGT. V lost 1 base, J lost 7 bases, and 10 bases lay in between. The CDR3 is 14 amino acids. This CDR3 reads CASSYWRDGEKLFF. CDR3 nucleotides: TGTGCCAGCAGTTACTGGCGGGACGGTGAAAAACTGTTTTTT.

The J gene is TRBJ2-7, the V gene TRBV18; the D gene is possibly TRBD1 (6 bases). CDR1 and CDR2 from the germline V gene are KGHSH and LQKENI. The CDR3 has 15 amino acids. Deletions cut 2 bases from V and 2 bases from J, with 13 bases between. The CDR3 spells CASSPIRRGTYEQYF. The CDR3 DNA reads TGTGCCAGCTCACCAATACGCAGGGGCACCTACGAGCAGTACTTC.

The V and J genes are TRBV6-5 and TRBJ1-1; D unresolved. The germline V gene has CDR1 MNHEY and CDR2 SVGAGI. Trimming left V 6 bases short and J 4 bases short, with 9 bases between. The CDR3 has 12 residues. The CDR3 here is CASSTWVTEAFF. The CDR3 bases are TGTGCCAGCAGCACTTGGGTCACTGAAGCTTTCTTT.

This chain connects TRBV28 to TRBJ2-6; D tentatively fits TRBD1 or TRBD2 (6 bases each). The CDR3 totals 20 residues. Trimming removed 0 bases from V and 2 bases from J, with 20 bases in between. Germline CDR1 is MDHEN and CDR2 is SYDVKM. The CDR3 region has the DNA TGTGCCAGCAGTTTATGGGGTCTAAGGGGGGCACTGACTGGGGCCAACGTCCTGACTTTC. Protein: CASSLWGLRGALTGANVLTF.

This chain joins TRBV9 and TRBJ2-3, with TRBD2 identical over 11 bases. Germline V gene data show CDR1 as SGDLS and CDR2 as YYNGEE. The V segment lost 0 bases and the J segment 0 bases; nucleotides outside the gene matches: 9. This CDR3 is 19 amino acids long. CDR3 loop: CASSVAGSGLAASTDTQYF. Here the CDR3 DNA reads TGTGCCAGCAGCGTAGCGGGCTCGGGACTAGCGGCTAGCACAGATACGCAGTATTTT.

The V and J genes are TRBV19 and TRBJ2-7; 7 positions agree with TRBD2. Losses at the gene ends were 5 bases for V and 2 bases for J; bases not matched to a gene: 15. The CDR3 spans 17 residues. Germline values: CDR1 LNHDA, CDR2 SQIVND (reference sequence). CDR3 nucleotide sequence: TGTGCCAGTAGTCCCCAATCGGGAGCCGGGGGGACCTACGAGCAGTACTTC. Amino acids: CASSPQSGAGGTYEQYF. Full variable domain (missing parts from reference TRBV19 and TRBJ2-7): DGGITQSPKYLFRKEGQNVTLSCEQNLNHDAMYWYRQDPGQGLRLIYYSQIVNDFQKGDIAEGYSVSREKKESFPLTVTSAQKNPTAFYLCASSPQSGAGGTYEQYFGPGTRLTVT.

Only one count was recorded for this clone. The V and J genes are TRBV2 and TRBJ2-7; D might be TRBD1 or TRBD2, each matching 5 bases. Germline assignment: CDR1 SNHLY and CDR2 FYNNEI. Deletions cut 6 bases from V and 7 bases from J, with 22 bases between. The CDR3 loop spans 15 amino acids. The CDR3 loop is CASSMGDRNSGEQYF. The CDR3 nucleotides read TGTGCCAGCAGCATGGGGGACCGTAATTCGGGAGAGCAGTACTTC.

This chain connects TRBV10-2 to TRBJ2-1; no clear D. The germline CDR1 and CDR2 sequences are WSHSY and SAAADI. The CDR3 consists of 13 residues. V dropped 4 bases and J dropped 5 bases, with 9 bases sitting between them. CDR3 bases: TGCGCCAGCAGTGTCTACAGTAACAATGAGCAGTTCTTC. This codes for CASSVYSNNEQFF.

This chain's CDR3 is CASSLGSLNEQFF. CDR3 in DNA: TGTGCCAGCAGCTTGGGTTCCCTCAATGAGCAGTTCTTC. This chain uses TRBV11-3 with TRBJ2-1; no firm D call. V dropped 3 bases and J dropped 6 bases, with 9 bases sitting between them. The CDR3 contains 13 residues. CDR1 SGHNT and CDR2 YENEEA come from the germline V gene.

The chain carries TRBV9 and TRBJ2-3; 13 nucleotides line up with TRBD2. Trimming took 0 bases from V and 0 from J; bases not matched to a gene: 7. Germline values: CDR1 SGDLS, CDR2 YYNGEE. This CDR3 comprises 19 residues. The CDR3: CASSVGKGLAGVSTDTQYF. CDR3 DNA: TGTGCCAGCAGCGTAGGGAAAGGACTAGCGGGAGTTAGCACAGATACGCAGTATTTT. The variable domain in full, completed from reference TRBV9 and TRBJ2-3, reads DSGVTQTPKHLITATGQRVTLRCSPRSGDLSVYWYQQSLDQGLQFLIQYYNGEERAKGNILERFSAQQFPDLHSELNLSSLELGDSALYFCASSVGKGLAGVSTDTQYFGPGTRLTVL.

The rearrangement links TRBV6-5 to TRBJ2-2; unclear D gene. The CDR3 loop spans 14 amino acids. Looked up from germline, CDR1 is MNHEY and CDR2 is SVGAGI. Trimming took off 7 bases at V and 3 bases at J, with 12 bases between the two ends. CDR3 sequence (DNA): TGTGCCAGCACCGCAGATAAGTACACCGGGGAGCTGTTTTTT. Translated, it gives CASTADKYTGELFF.

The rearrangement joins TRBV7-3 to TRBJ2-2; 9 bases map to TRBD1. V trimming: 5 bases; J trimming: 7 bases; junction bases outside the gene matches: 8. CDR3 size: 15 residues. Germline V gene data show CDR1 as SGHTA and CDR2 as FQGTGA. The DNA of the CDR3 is TGTGCCAGCAGCCCCGGGACAGGGAGGATCGGGGAGCTGTTTTTT. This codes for CASSPGTGRIGELFF.

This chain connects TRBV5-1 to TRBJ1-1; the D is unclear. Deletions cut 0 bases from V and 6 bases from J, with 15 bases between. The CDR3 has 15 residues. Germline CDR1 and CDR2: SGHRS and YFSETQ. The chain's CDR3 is CASSLADRTAPEAFF. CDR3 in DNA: TGCGCCAGCAGCTTGGCCGATAGAACGGCCCCTGAAGCTTTCTTT.

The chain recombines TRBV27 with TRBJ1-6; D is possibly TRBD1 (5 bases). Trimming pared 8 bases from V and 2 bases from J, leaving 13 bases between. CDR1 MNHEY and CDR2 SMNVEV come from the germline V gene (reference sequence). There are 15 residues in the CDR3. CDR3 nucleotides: TGTGCCAGCGCAGCGGGGACCACCTATAATTCACCCCTCCACTTT. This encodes CASAAGTTYNSPLHF.